This T cell receptor beta chain was captured in a study of cytomegalovirus exposure and HLA in healthy donors. Study results and caveats: Follow-up analysis later connected one missense variant in DCLRE1C with trimming of TCR beta V- and J-genes. A later analysis reportedly identified an Asian-associated ancestry cluster as carrying fewer N-insertions than the 666-donor mean. Published work reported that the classifier diagnosed cytomegalovirus status with high specificity and sensitivity.

It was with 60 Vbeta and 13 Jbeta primers that the PCR ran. Here immunoSEQ multiplex PCR was the method, and the copy in TCRdb shows in-frame clones only, minus some. The sample consists of some 180,000 clones, over 9.5% of them appearing once. The CDR3 has 15 residues. Germline CDR1 MNHEY, CDR2 SMNVEV (reference sequence). V lost 6 bases to trimming and J lost 0 bases, with 14 bases between them. This clone was counted only a few times. Its target is not known. The chain links TRBV27 to TRBJ1-1, with D possibly being TRBD1 (5 bases). This receptor was taken from a man aged 50-60 years in good health and CMV-seropositive. What was sequenced was PBMCs. The CDR3 nucleotides are TGTGCCAGCAGGCGAATCAGGGTCATGAACACTGAAGCTTTCTTT. Its translation is CASRRIRVMNTEAFF.